This note documents a single T cell receptor beta chain sequence. Antigen specificity is unknown. The data derive from a study of T cell responses to AZD1222 COVID-19 vaccine. Broader study findings: Only 5 or 6 people who got AZD1222 tested seropositive at baseline. When two AZD1222 doses had been given, Spike-specific TCR breadth and depth rose. Clonal diversity may have been underestimated, and the donors were mostly white British, with more females than males. Reports indicate that nearly half of spike-specific TCRs are directed at unmutated variant regions.

This table comes from immunoSEQ multiplex PCR, and its TCRdb copy is limited to in-frame clones, with some not included. Of some 99,000 clones listed, 70% to 90% are singletons. This CDR3 has 14 amino acids. Trimming took off 4 bases at V and 3 bases at J, with 13 bases between the two ends. Germline lookup yields CDR1 LGHDT and CDR2 YNNKEL (reference sequence). The clonotype was recovered from an adult in good health. The rearrangement links TRBV3-1 (or the pseudogene TRBV3-2) to TRBJ2-7; possible D gene TRBD2, 6 bases. The input for sequencing was peripheral blood, taken on day 0 of AZD1222 vaccination. The chain's CDR3 is CASSPWTGVYEQYF. The CDR3, as DNA: TGTGCCAGCAGCCCCTGGACGGGGGTCTACGAGCAGTACTTC.